This T cell receptor beta chain appears in the sequencing data of a study of OX40 agonist ivuxolimab in advanced cancers. Looking at the study overall: Checkpoint inhibitors had been given previously to roughly 36% of patients. Findings and caveats of the study: Clones of CD4+ and CD8+ blood T cells grew by week 6 at doses of 0.1 to 3.0 mg/kg.

Some clones are missing from TCRdb's copy, which holds only in-frame ones; the method was immunoSEQ multiplex PCR. This sample carries 38,000 or so clones, around 89% of them seen once, and the ten largest clones take 35% to 45%. Trimming removed 1 base at V and 6 bases at J, with 12 bases between. Germline values: CDR1 SGHDN, CDR2 FVKESK. This CDR3 spans 14 amino acids. As regards this clone: What it recognizes is unknown.

Baseline, cycle 4 day 1, and cycle 7 day 1 were the blood sampling points. The chain is built from TRBV14 and TRBJ2-5, with D perhaps TRBD1 or TRBD2 (5 bases each). The sequence was obtained from an adult with an advanced solid tumor such as melanoma, head and neck, liver or kidney cancer. This sample comprised CD4+ or CD8+ T cells sorted from blood, obtained in a trial of the OX40 agonist ivuxolimab. The CDR3 nucleotides are TGTGCCAGCAGCCAAGGGGGGTACGGACAGACCCAGTACTTC. Its protein product is CASSQGGYGQTQYF.